Listed below are T cell receptor beta chains from one sample, sequenced in a study of OX40 agonist ivuxolimab in advanced cancers. The data were produced by immunoSEQ multiplex PCR, yet TCRdb's version contains in-frame clones alone and is incomplete. The table has about 76,000 clones, 70% to 90% seen once. The sample consisted of CD4+ or CD8+ T cells sorted from blood, taken in a trial of the OX40 agonist ivuxolimab. The receptors come from an adult with an advanced solid tumor such as melanoma, head and neck, liver or kidney cancer. Each CDR3 is given with its conserved first and last residue. D genes are given only for firm matches. Size values are once, few and many counts, or a class for expanded clones, and some rows have none.

v_gene	abundance	j_gene	d_gene	CDR3aa	CDR3nt
TRBV5-4	NA	TRBJ1-1	NA	CASSTPNTEAFF	TGTGCCAGCAGCACTCCGAACACTGAAGCTTTCTTT
TRBV9	NA	TRBJ2-3	NA	CASSPRGRTDTQYF	TGTGCCAGCAGCCCCCGGGGTCGCACAGATACGCAGTATTTT
TRBV28	NA	TRBJ1-5	TRBD1	CASSFGQGSNQPQHF	TGTGCCAGCAGTTTTGGACAGGGTAGCAATCAGCCCCAGCATTTT
TRBV7-2	NA	TRBJ1-2	NA	CASSIRGYGYTF	TGTGCCAGCAGCATAAGGGGATATGGCTACACCTTC
TRBV7-2	NA	TRBJ2-7	NA	CASSVGLVTYEQYF	TGTGCCAGCAGCGTAGGGTTGGTGACCTACGAGCAGTACTTC
TRBV6-1	NA	TRBJ2-7	NA	CASSEGYEQYF	TGTGCCAGCAGTGAGGGATACGAGCAGTACTTC
TRBV4-1	NA	TRBJ2-2	NA	CASSHLQGHPLNTGELFF	TGCGCCAGCAGCCATCTGCAGGGCCACCCCCTAAACACCGGGGAGCTGTTTTTT
TRBV9	NA	TRBJ2-1	TRBD2	CASSDRTVGRGEQFF	TGTGCCAGCAGCGATAGGACGGTCGGGAGGGGGGAGCAGTTCTTC
TRBV4-1	few	TRBJ2-7	NA	CASSQQNTFSYEQYF	TGCGCCAGCAGCCAACAGAACACCTTTTCCTACGAGCAGTACTTC
TRBV7-2	NA	TRBJ2-5	TRBD2	CASRLTSGYQETQYF	TGTGCCAGCAGACTGACTAGCGGGTACCAAGAGACCCAGTACTTC
TRBV18	NA	TRBJ1-1	NA	CASSDFQETEAFF	TGTGCCAGCTCAGACTTCCAAGAGACTGAAGCTTTCTTT
TRBV6-1	NA	TRBJ2-2	TRBD1	CASSETGDTGELFF	TGTGCCAGCAGTGAAACAGGGGACACCGGGGAGCTGTTTTTT
TRBV19	NA	TRBJ1-2	TRBD1	CASSMTGTGGDGYTF	TGTGCCAGTAGTATGACCGGGACAGGGGGCGATGGCTACACCTTC
TRBV6-1	NA	TRBJ1-2	TRBD1	CASSDGGTGGFNYGYTF	TGTGCCAGCAGTGATGGTGGAACAGGGGGCTTTAACTATGGCTACACCTTC
TRBV5-1	NA	TRBJ2-7	TRBD1	CASSHPGTGLYEQYF	TGCGCCAGCAGCCACCCGGGGACAGGGCTGTACGAGCAGTACTTC
TRBV28	NA	TRBJ2-7	NA	CASSPGSTYEQYF	TGTGCCAGCAGTCCGGGATCTACCTACGAGCAGTACTTC
TRBV7-8	NA	TRBJ2-5	TRBD1	CASSLGAGTGGETQYF	TGTGCCAGCAGCTTGGGGGCCGGGACAGGGGGCGAGACCCAGTACTTC
TRBV30	once	TRBJ1-1	NA	CAWSVRGAGEAFF	TGTGCCTGGAGTGTACGAGGCGCAGGAGAAGCTTTCTTT
TRBV19	NA	TRBJ1-5	NA	CASSPLRGRPQHF	TGTGCCAGTAGTCCCCTCCGGGGTCGGCCCCAGCATTTT
TRBV14	NA	TRBJ2-3	NA	CASSQFGTGITDTQYF	TGTGCCAGCAGCCAGTTTGGGACGGGGATCACAGATACGCAGTATTTT
TRBV5-5	NA	TRBJ1-4	NA	CASSFSLGGGEKLFF	TGTGCCAGCAGCTTTTCCTTAGGAGGCGGTGAAAAACTGTTTTTT
TRBV7-9	NA	TRBJ1-4	NA	CASSLREKLFF	TGTGCCAGCAGCCTCCGGGAAAAACTGTTTTTT
TRBV18	NA	TRBJ1-1	NA	CASSPYGAGTEAFF	TGTGCCAGCTCACCATACGGGGCCGGCACTGAAGCTTTCTTT
TRBV7-2	NA	TRBJ2-7	TRBD2	CASSPRTSGYREQYF	TGTGCCAGCAGCCCGCGGACTAGCGGATACCGCGAGCAGTACTTC
TRBV11-3	NA	TRBJ2-3	TRBD2	CASSFSTGGGAADTQYF	TGTGCCAGCAGCTTTTCTACGGGAGGAGGAGCGGCCGATACGCAGTATTTT
TRBV7-3	NA	TRBJ2-7	NA	CASSFGAPPYEQYF	TGTGCCAGCAGCTTTGGGGCCCCGCCCTACGAGCAGTACTTC
TRBV4-2	NA	TRBJ2-3	TRBD1	CASSPGTGGRDTQYF	TGTGCCAGCAGCCCCGGGACAGGGGGAAGAGATACGCAGTATTTT
TRBV11-2	NA	TRBJ2-1	TRBD2	CASSSGGLAGEPFF	TGTGCCAGCAGCTCGGGGGGACTAGCGGGAGAGCCGTTCTTC
TRBV7-8	NA	TRBJ2-5	NA	CASSLSTQETQYF	TGTGCCAGCAGCCTTTCGACCCAAGAGACCCAGTACTTC
TRBV9	once	TRBJ2-7	TRBD2	CASSVGLAGGSEQYF	TGTGCCAGCAGCGTAGGACTAGCGGGAGGGAGTGAGCAGTACTTC
TRBV7-9	NA	TRBJ2-3	NA	CASSLYGADTQYF	TGTGCCAGCAGCTTATACGGCGCAGATACGCAGTATTTT
TRBV28	NA	TRBJ2-7	TRBD1	CASSTDRGSYEQYF	TGTGCCAGCAGCACGGACAGGGGGTCCTACGAGCAGTACTTC
TRBV5-1	NA	TRBJ2-5	TRBD2	CASSLLARQETQYF	TGCGCCAGCAGCTTACTAGCGCGTCAAGAGACCCAGTACTTC
TRBV2	once	TRBJ1-3	NA	CASSGITGNTIYF	TGTGCCAGCAGTGGCATAACTGGAAACACCATATATTTT
TRBV27	NA	TRBJ2-6	TRBD1	CASSLRLGQGSSGANVLTF	TGTGCCAGCAGTTTAAGATTGGGACAGGGGTCCTCTGGGGCCAACGTCCTGACTTTC
TRBV5-1	NA	TRBJ2-7	NA	CASSLEGASGSYEQYF	TGCGCCAGCAGCTTGGAGGGGGCAAGCGGGTCCTACGAGCAGTACTTC
TRBV7-9	NA	TRBJ2-1	NA	CASSLVVGGGEQFF	TGTGCCAGCAGCTTAGTAGTGGGTGGGGGTGAGCAGTTCTTC
TRBV5-1	NA	TRBJ2-7	NA	CASSMDRGEQYF	TGCGCCAGCAGCATGGACAGAGGCGAGCAGTACTTC
TRBV6-6	NA	TRBJ1-2	TRBD1	CASTYGTGWTYGYTF	TGTGCCAGCACCTACGGGACAGGTTGGACCTATGGCTACACCTTC
TRBV12-2	once	TRBJ2-1	NA	CASRLRDYRPPSEQFF	TGTGCAAGTCGCTTACGGGACTACCGGCCCCCCAGTGAGCAGTTCTTC
TRBV2	NA	TRBJ2-7	TRBD1	CASRGTGGFEQYF	TGTGCCAGCAGGGGAACAGGGGGGTTCGAGCAGTACTTC
TRBV5-5	once	TRBJ2-2	NA	CATTLLNTGELFF	TGTGCCACGACCCTATTGAACACCGGGGAGCTGTTTTTT
TRBV5-8	NA	TRBJ2-7	TRBD1	CASSLGDRGHEQYF	TGTGCCAGCAGCTTGGGTGACAGGGGGCACGAGCAGTACTTC
TRBV6-6	NA	TRBJ1-1	NA	CASSYLDRSTEAFF	TGTGCCAGCAGTTACCTAGACAGGTCGACTGAAGCTTTCTTT
TRBV7-9	NA	TRBJ1-1	NA	CASSLYEAFF	TGTGCCAGCAGCTTATATGAAGCTTTCTTT
TRBV18	NA	TRBJ2-1	NA	CASSPALGNEQFF	TGTGCCAGCTCACCGGCTTTAGGCAATGAGCAGTTCTTC
TRBV28	NA	TRBJ2-7	TRBD2	CASGSIRAGAYEQYF	TGTGCCAGCGGAAGTATCAGGGCGGGAGCCTACGAGCAGTACTTC
TRBV7-8	NA	TRBJ2-1	TRBD2	CASSPGLAGKSYNEQFF	TGTGCCAGCAGCCCGGGACTAGCGGGTAAATCCTACAATGAGCAGTTCTTC
TRBV5-6	NA	TRBJ2-3	TRBD2	CASSMRTSGVGDTQYF	TGTGCCAGCAGCATGCGGACTAGCGGGGTGGGAGATACGCAGTATTTT